The sequence of this T cell receptor (beta chain) was determined in a study of blood T cell repertoires in COVID-19. Unmatched junction bases numbered 1, after V lost 3 bases and J lost 4 bases. The length of the CDR3 is 15 residues. Germline-derived CDR1 and CDR2 are KGHSH and LQKENI. There are a few counts of this clone. This sample includes further DNA sequences coding for the same CDR3. Clones were read by immunoSEQ multiplex PCR, and TCRdb kept only the in-frame ones, dropping some. The sample includes about 200,000 clones, around four fifths seen only once; the top ten take 0.95%. The chain combines TRBV18 with TRBJ2-3; 13 nucleotides agree with TRBD2. Sequencing was performed on peripheral blood. The sequence came from a man aged 60 to 75 with COVID-19, enrolled during active disease. CDR3 nucleotide sequence: TGTGCCAGCTCACCTGGACTAGCGGGAGCAGATACGCAGTATTTT. Protein: CASSPGLAGADTQYF.